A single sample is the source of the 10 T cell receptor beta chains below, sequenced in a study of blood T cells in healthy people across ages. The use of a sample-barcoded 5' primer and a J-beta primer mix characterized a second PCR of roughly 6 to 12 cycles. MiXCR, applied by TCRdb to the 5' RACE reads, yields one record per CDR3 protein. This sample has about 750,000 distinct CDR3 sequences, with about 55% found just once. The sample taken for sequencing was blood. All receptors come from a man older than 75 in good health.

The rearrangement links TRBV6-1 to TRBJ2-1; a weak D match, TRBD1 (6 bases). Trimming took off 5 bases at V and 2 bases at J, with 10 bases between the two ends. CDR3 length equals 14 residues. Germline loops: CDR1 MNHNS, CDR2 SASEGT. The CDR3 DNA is TGTGCCAGCAGTAACAGGGTTACCTACAATGAGCAGTTCTTC. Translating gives CASSNRVTYNEQFF.

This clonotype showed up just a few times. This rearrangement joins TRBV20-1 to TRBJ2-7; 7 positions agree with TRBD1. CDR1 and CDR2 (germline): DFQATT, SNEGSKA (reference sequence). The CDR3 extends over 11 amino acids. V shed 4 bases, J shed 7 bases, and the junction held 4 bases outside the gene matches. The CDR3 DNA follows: TGCAGTGCTACCGACAGGGAGGAGCAGTACTTC. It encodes CSATDREEQYF.

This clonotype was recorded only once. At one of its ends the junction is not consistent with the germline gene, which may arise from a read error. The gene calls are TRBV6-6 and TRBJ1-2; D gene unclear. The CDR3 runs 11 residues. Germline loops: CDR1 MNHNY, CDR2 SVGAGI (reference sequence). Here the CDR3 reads CAGRLNYGYTF. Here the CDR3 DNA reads TGTGCCGGCAGGCTAAACTATGGCTACACCTTC.

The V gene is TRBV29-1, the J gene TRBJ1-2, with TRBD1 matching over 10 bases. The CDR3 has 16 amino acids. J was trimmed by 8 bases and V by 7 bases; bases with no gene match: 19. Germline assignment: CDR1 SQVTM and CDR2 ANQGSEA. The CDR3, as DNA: TGCAGCGCTCACGGCGGGACAGGGGTATTTTTTGGAGGCTACACCTTC. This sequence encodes CSAHGGTGVFFGGYTF.

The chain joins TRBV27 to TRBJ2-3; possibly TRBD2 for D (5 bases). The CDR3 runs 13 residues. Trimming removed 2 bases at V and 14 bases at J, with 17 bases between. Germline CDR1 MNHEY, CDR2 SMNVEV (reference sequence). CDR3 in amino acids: CASSLGSWEYAYF. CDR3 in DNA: TGTGCCAGCAGTTTAGGGAGTTGGGAATACGCGTATTTT.

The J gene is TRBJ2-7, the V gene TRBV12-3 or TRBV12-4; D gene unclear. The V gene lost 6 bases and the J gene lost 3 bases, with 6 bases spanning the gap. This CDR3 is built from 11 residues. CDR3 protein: CASRFRYEQYF. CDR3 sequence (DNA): TGTGCCAGCAGGTTTCGCTACGAGCAGTACTTC.

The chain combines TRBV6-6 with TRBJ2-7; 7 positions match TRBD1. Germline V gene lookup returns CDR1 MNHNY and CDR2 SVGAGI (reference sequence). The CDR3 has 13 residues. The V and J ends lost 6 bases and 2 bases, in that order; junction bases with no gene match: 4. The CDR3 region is CASRGQRPYEQYF. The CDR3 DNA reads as TGTGCCAGCAGGGGACAGCGCCCCTACGAGCAGTACTTC.

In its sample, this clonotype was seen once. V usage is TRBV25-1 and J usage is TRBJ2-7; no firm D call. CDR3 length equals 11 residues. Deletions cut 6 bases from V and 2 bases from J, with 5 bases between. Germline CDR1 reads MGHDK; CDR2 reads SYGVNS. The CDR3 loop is CASRVPYEQYF. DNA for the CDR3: TGTGCCAGCAGAGTACCCTACGAGCAGTACTTC.

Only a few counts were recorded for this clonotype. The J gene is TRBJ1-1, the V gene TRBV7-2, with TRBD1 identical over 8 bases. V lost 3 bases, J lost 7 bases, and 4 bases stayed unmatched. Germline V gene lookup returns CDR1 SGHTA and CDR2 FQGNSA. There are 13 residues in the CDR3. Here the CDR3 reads CASSFRGPGEAFF. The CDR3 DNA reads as TGTGCCAGCAGCTTCAGGGGGCCCGGTGAAGCTTTCTTT.

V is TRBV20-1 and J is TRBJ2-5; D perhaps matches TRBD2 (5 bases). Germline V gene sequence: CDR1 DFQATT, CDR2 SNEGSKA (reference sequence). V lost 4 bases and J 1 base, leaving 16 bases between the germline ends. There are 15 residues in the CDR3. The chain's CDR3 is CSATWAGGPQETQYF. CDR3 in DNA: TGCAGTGCTACCTGGGCAGGAGGCCCCCAAGAGACCCAGTACTTC.